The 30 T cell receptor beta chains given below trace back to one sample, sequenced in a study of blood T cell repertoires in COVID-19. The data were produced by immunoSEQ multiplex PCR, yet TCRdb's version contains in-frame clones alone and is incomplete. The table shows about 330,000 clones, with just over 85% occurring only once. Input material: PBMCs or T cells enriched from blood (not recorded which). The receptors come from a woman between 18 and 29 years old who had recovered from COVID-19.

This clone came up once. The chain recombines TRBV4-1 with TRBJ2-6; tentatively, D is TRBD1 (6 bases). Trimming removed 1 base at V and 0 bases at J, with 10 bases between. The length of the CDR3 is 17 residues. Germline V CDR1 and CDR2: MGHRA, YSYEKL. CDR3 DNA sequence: TGCGCCAGCAGCCAAGGGACAGCTTACTCTGGGGCCAACGTCCTGACTTTC. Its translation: CASSQGTAYSGANVLTF.

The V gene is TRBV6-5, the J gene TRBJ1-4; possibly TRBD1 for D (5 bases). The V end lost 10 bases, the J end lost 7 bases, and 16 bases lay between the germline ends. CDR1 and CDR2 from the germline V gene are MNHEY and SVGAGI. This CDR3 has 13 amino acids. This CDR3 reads CATRPGLGEKLFF. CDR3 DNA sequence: TGTGCCACCCGTCCAGGGCTCGGTGAAAAACTGTTTTTT.

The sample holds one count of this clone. The CDR3 DNA reads TGTGCCAGCAGTTTAGTCGGCCCCCGGGTTCAAGAGACCCAGTACTTC. Amino acids: CASSLVGPRVQETQYF. This chain links TRBV27 with TRBJ2-5; D is unresolved. CDR3 length: 16 residues. The germline gives CDR1 MNHEY, CDR2 SMNVEV (reference sequence). The ends were cut back, 2 bases at V and 2 bases at J, with 15 bases in the middle.

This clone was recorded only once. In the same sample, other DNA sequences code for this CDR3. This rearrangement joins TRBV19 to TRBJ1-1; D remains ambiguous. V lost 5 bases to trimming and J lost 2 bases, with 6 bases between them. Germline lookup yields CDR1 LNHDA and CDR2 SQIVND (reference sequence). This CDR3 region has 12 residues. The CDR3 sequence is CASSHGNTEAFF. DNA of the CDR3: TGTGCCAGTAGTCACGGTAACACTGAAGCTTTCTTT.

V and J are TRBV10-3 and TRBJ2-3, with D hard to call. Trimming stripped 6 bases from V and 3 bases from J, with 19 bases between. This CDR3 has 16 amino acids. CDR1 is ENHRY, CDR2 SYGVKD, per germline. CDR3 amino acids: CAIRKSTSTRTDTQYF. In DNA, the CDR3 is TGTGCCATCAGAAAGAGTACTTCCACGAGGACAGATACGCAGTATTTT.

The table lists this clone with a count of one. The CDR3 loop is CASSTGTGNEKLFF. As DNA, the CDR3 is TGTGCCAGCAGCACCGGGACAGGGAATGAAAAACTGTTTTTT. The V gene is TRBV28, the J gene TRBJ1-4; TRBD1 matches at 9 bases. This CDR3 has 14 amino acids. Trimming cost V 6 bases and J 5 bases; bases outside gene matches: 4. Germline V gives CDR1 MDHEN, CDR2 SYDVKM.

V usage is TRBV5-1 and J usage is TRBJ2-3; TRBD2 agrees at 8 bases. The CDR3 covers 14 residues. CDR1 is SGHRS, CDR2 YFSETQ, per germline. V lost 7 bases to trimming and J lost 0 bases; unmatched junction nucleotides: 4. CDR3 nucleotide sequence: TGCGCCAGCCTACAGCGGGGGAGCACAGATACGCAGTATTTT. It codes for CASLQRGSTDTQYF.

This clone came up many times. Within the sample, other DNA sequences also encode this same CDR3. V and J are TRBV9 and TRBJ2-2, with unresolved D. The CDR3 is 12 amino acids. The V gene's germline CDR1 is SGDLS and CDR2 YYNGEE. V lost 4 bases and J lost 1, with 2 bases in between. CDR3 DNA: TGTGCCAGCAGCCTGAACACCGGGGAGCTGTTTTTT. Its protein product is CASSLNTGELFF.

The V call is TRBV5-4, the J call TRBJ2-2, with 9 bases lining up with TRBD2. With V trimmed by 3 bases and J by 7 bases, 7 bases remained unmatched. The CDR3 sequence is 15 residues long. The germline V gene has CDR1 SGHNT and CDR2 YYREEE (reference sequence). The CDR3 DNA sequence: TGTGCCAGCAGCTCGCGGGAGGGCCAGGGCGGGGAGCTGTTTTTT. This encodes CASSSREGQGGELFF.

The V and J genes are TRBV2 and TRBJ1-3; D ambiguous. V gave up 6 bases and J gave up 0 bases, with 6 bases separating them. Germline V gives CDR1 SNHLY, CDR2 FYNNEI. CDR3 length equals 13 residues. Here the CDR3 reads CASSRDSGNTIYF. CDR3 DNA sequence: TGTGCCAGCAGCCGGGACTCTGGAAACACCATATATTTT. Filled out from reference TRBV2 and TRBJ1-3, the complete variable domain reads EPEVTQTPSHQVTQMGQEVILRCVPISNHLYFYWYRQILGQKVEFLVSFYNNEISEKSEIFDDQFSVERPDGSNFTLKIRSTKLEDSAMYFCASSRDSGNTIYFGEGSWLTVV.

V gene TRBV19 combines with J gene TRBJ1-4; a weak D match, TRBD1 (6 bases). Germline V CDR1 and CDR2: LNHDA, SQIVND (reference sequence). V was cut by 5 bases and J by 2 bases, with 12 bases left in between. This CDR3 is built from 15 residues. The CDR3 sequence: CASSAQGGTNEKLFF. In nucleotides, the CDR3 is TGTGCCAGTAGTGCACAGGGAGGGACTAATGAAAAACTGTTTTTT.

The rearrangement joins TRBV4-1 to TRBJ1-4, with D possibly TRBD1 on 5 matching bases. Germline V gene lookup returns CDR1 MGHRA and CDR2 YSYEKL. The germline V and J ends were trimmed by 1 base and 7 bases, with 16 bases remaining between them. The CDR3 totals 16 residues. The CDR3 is CASSQGGRGRGEKLFF. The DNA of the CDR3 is TGCGCCAGCAGCCAAGGGGGGAGGGGCCGCGGTGAAAAACTGTTTTTT.

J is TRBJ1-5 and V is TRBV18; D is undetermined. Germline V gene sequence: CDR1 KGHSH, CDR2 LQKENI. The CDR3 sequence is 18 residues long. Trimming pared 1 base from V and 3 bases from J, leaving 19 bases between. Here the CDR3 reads CASSPLIMQVIFNQPQHF. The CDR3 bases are TGTGCCAGCTCACCACTCATAATGCAGGTTATCTTCAATCAGCCCCAGCATTTT.

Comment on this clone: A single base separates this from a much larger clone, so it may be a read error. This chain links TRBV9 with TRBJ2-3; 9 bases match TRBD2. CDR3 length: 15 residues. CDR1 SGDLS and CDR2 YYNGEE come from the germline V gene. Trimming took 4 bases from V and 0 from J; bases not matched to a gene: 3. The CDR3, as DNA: TGTGCCAGCAGCCCAACTAGCGGGAGCACAGATACGCAGTATTTT. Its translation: CASSPTSGSTDTQYF.

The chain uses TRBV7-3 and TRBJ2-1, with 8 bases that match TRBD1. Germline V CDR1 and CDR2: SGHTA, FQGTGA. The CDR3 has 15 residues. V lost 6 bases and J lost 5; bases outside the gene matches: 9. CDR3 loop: CASRLPGQANNEQFF. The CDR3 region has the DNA TGTGCCAGCAGGTTACCGGGACAGGCCAACAATGAGCAGTTCTTC.

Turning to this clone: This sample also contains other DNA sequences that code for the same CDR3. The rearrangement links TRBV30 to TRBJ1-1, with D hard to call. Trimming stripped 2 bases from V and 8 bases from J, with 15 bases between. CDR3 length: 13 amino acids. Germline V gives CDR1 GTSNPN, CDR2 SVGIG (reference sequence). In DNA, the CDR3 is TGTGCCTGGAGTAGGACGGGAGCCACCGAAGCTTTCTTT. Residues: CAWSRTGATEAFF.

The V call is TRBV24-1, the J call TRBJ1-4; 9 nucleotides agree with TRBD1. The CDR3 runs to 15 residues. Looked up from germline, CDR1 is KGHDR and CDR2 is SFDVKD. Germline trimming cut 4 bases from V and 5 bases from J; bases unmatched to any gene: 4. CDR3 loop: CATSEAGTGNEKLFF. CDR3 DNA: TGTGCCACCAGTGAGGCCGGGACAGGGAATGAAAAACTGTTTTTT.

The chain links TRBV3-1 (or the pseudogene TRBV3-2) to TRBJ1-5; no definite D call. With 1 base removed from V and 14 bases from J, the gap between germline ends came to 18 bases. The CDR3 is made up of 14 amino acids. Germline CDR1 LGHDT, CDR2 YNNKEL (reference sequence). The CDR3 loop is CASSQAPTKGGEHF. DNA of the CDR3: TGTGCCAGCAGCCAAGCGCCGACGAAAGGAGGTGAGCATTTT.

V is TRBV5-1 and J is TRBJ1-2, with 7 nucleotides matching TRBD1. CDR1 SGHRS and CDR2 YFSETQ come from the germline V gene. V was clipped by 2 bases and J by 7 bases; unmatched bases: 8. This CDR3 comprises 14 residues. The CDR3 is CASSFDRVSGGYTF. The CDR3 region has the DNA TGCGCCAGCAGCTTTGACAGGGTCTCGGGTGGCTACACCTTC.

CDR3 loop: CAISWLAGETDTQYF. The CDR3, as DNA: TGTGCCATCAGCTGGCTAGCGGGAGAGACAGATACGCAGTATTTT. The rearrangement links TRBV10-3 to TRBJ2-3; 10 positions match TRBD2. V gave up 6 bases and J gave up 3 bases; unmatched junction bases: 6. This CDR3 spans 15 amino acids. CDR1 and CDR2 from the germline V gene are ENHRY and SYGVKD.

The CDR3 nucleotides read TGTGCCAGCACGCCGACAGAATTGAACACTGAAGCTTTCTTT. Translating it yields CASTPTELNTEAFF. The rearrangement links TRBV3-1 (or the pseudogene TRBV3-2) to TRBJ1-1, with D possibly being TRBD1 (5 bases). V dropped 7 bases and J dropped 0 bases, with 12 bases sitting between them. The length of the CDR3 is 14 residues. Germline CDR1 is LGHDT and CDR2 is YNNKEL (reference sequence).

This CDR3 reads CASSLRTGSDPDTQYF. In nucleotides, the CDR3 is TGTGCCAGCAGCTTGAGGACAGGTTCCGACCCAGATACGCAGTATTTT. The gene calls are TRBV7-8 and TRBJ2-3, with 7 bases that match TRBD1. The CDR3 has 16 residues. Germline V gene lookup returns CDR1 SGHVS and CDR2 FQNEAQ. The V segment lost 3 bases and the J segment 4 bases; nucleotides outside the gene matches: 10.

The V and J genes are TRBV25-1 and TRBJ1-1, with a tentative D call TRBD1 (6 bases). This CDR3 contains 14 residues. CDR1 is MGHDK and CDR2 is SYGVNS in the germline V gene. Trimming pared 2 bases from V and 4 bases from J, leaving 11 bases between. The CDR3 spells CASSEVRGPTEAFF. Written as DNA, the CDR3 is TGTGCCAGCAGTGAAGTCAGGGGCCCCACTGAAGCTTTCTTT.

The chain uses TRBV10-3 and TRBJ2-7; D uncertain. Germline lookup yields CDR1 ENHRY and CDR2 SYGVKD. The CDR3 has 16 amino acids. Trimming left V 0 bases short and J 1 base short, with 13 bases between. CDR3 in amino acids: CAISESGSLLSYEQYF. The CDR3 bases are TGTGCCATCAGTGAGTCGGGCAGTCTACTTTCCTACGAGCAGTACTTC.

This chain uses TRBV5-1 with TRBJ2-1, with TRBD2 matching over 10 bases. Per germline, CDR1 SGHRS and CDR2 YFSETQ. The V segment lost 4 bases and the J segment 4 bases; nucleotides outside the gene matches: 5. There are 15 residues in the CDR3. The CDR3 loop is CASSHSSGGYNEQFF. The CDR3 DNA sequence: TGCGCCAGCAGCCACTCTAGCGGGGGATACAATGAGCAGTTCTTC. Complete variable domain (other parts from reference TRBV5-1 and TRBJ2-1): KAGVTQTPRYLIKTRGQQVTLSCSPISGHRSVSWYQQTPGQGLQFLFEYFSETQRNKGNFPGRFSGRQFSNSRSEMNVSTLELGDSALYLCASSHSSGGYNEQFFGPGTRLTVL.

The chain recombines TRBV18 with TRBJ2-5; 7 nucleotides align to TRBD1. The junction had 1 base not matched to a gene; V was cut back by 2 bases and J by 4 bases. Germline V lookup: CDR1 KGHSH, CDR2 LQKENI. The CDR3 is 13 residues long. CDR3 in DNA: TGTGCCAGCTCACCAACAGGGGCAGAGACCCAGTACTTC. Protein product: CASSPTGAETQYF.

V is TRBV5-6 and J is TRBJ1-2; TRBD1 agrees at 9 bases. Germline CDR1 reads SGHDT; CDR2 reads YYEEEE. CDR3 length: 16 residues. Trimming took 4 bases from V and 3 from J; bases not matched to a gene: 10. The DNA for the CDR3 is TGTGCCAGCAGCGCCCTTCGGACAGGGGTATACTATGGCTACACCTTC. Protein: CASSALRTGVYYGYTF.

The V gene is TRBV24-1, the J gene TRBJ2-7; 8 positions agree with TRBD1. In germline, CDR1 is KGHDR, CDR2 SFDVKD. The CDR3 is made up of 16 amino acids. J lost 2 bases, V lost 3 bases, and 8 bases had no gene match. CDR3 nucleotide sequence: TGTGCCACCAGTGATCGTCCCGGGACAGGAGCCTACGAGCAGTACTTC. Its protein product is CATSDRPGTGAYEQYF.

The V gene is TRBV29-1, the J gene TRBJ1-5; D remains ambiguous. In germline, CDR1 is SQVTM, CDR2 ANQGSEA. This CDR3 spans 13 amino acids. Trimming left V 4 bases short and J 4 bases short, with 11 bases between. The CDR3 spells CSVAETGNQPQHF. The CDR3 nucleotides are TGCAGCGTTGCTGAGACGGGGAATCAGCCCCAGCATTTT.

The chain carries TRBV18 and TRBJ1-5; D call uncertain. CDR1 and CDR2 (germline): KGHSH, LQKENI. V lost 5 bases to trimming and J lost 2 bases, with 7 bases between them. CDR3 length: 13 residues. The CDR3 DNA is TGTGCCAGCTCAGAGGTGGGCAATCAGCCCCAGCATTTT. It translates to CASSEVGNQPQHF. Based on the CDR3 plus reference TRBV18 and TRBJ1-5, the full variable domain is NAGVMQNPRHLVRRRGQEARLRCSPMKGHSHVYWYRQLPEEGLKFMVYLQKENIIDESGMPKERFSAEFPKEGPSILRIQQVVRGDSAAYFCASSEVGNQPQHFGDGTRLSIL.